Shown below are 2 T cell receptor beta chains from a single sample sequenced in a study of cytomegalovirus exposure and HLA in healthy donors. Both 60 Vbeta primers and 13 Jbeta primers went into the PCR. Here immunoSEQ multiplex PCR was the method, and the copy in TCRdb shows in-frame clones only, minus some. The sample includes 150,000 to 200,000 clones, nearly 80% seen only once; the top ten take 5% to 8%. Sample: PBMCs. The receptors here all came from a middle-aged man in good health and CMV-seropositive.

The CDR3 region is CSVGSGQKWETQYF. CDR3 DNA sequence: TGCAGCGTTGGGTCGGGACAGAAGTGGGAGACCCAGTACTTC. The chain joins TRBV29-1 to TRBJ2-5; TRBD1 matches at 7 bases. Germline V gene data show CDR1 as SQVTM and CDR2 as ANQGSEA. The CDR3 consists of 14 residues. The junction had 10 bases not matched to a gene; V was cut back by 4 bases and J by 5 bases.

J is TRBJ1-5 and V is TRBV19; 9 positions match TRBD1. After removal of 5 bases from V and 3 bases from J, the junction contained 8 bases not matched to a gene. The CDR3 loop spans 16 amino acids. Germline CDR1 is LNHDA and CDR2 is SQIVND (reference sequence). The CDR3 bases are TGTGCCAGTAGTCCAGTGGGGACAGGGTTCAATCAGCCCCAGCATTTT. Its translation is CASSPVGTGFNQPQHF.